A single sample gave rise to the 12 T cell receptor beta chains below, sequenced in a study of T cell responses to AZD1222 COVID-19 vaccine. Produced via immunoSEQ multiplex PCR; TCRdb's table is partial and in-frame only. Of 150,000 to 200,000 clones in the sample, roughly 94% were seen once. The specimen was peripheral blood, collected on day 0 of AZD1222 vaccination. The receptors were gathered from an adult in good health.

The V call is TRBV2, the J call TRBJ1-4; the D is unclear. CDR3 length equals 11 residues. Trimming left V 5 bases short and J 6 bases short, with 4 bases between. In germline, CDR1 is SNHLY, CDR2 FYNNEI. DNA of the CDR3: TGTGCCAGCAGTCCGGATGAAAAACTGTTTTTT. Its protein product is CASSPDEKLFF.

The CDR3 loop reads CASSHGSYNEQFF. The DNA for the CDR3 is TGTGCCAGCAGCCACGGATCCTACAATGAGCAGTTCTTC. V usage is TRBV14 and J usage is TRBJ2-1; D unclear. Trimming removed 3 bases from V and 1 base from J, with 4 bases in between. The germline V gene encodes CDR1 SGHDN and CDR2 FVKESK. This CDR3 comprises 13 residues.

The rearrangement uses TRBV7-9 and TRBJ2-2; D perhaps matches TRBD1 (6 bases). Trimming took off 7 bases at V and 5 bases at J, with 20 bases between the two ends. CDR3 length: 16 residues. CDR1 and CDR2 (germline): SEHNR, FQNEAQ (reference sequence). CDR3 DNA sequence: TGTGCCAGCATTCTACAGGGCCTGACGGGGACCGGGGAGCTGTTTTTT. It encodes CASILQGLTGTGELFF.

The chain links TRBV28 to TRBJ2-5; D gene uncertain. Looked up from germline, CDR1 is MDHEN and CDR2 is SYDVKM. This CDR3 has 13 amino acids. V gave up 2 bases and J gave up 4 bases, with 8 bases separating them. CDR3: CASSLESRETQYF. Here the CDR3 DNA reads TGTGCCAGCAGTTTAGAGAGTCGAGAGACCCAGTACTTC.

The V and J genes are TRBV5-1 and TRBJ2-7; no reliable D call. Trimming shortened V by 0 bases and J by 1 base, and 11 bases separated the two germline ends. Per the germline V gene, CDR1 is SGHRS and CDR2 is YFSETQ. The CDR3 is made up of 15 amino acids. CDR3 loop: CASSLAARASYEQYF. The CDR3 coding sequence is TGCGCCAGCAGCTTGGCGGCACGAGCTTCCTACGAGCAGTACTTC.

This chain joins TRBV12-5 and TRBJ2-1; TRBD1 aligns across 10 bases. Losses at the gene ends were 5 bases for V and 8 bases for J; bases not matched to a gene: 9. The CDR3 is 15 amino acids. Germline assignment: CDR1 LGHNT and CDR2 FRNRAP. The CDR3, as DNA: TGTGCTAGTGGTGCCCCGGGACAGGGGCGCTATGAGCAGTTCTTC. Translated, it gives CASGAPGQGRYEQFF. Together with reference TRBV12-5 and TRBJ2-1, the CDR3 gives the full variable domain: DARVTQTPRHKVTEMGQEVTMRCQPILGHNTVFWYRQTMMQGLELLAYFRNRAPLDDSGMPKDRFSAEMPDATLATLKIQPSEPRDSAVYFCASGAPGQGRYEQFFGPGTRLTVL.

The chain has TRBV2 and TRBJ2-1, with 8 bases matching TRBD2. CDR3 length: 14 residues. Losses at the gene ends were 11 bases for V and 5 bases for J; bases not matched to a gene: 11. The germline CDR1 and CDR2 sequences are SNHLY and FYNNEI. CDR3 sequence reads: CAGQGGLGDNEQFF. As DNA, the CDR3 is TGTGCCGGCCAAGGGGGACTAGGGGACAATGAGCAGTTCTTC.

DNA of the CDR3: TGTGCCAGCAGTTGGACTAGCGGCGTGGGGCATGATACGCAGTATTTT. It translates to CASSWTSGVGHDTQYF. J is TRBJ2-3 and V is TRBV11-3, with 10 nucleotides matching TRBD2. The CDR3 is 16 residues long. V lost 6 bases to trimming and J lost 6 bases; unmatched junction nucleotides: 12. CDR1 is SGHNT and CDR2 is YENEEA in the germline V gene.

The genes are TRBV12-5 and TRBJ2-3; TRBD2 agrees at 9 bases. This CDR3 contains 16 residues. Germline CDR1 LGHNT, CDR2 FRNRAP. Trimming took 6 bases from V and 1 from J; bases not matched to a gene: 8. CDR3 loop: CASGSSGRVGTDTQYF. Here the CDR3 DNA reads TGTGCTAGTGGGAGTAGCGGGAGAGTGGGCACAGATACGCAGTATTTT.

The genes are TRBV6-6 and TRBJ2-3; TRBD1 is a possible D gene (5 bases). This CDR3 comprises 14 residues. The germline V and J ends were trimmed by 2 bases and 1 base, with 7 bases remaining between them. The germline V gene has CDR1 MNHNY and CDR2 SVGAGI (reference sequence). CDR3 residues: CASSYGRGTDTQYF. The CDR3 bases are TGTGCCAGCAGTTACGGCAGGGGCACAGATACGCAGTATTTT.

The rearrangement links TRBV5-6 to TRBJ2-1; 7 bases are a match to TRBD2. CDR1 and CDR2 from the germline V gene are SGHDT and YYEEEE. The CDR3 contains 16 residues. Losses at the gene ends were 3 bases for V and 2 bases for J; bases not matched to a gene: 8. The CDR3 coding sequence is TGTGCCAGCAGCTCGGATCCTAGCGGTCCCTACAATGAGCAGTTCTTC. Its protein is CASSSDPSGPYNEQFF.

The rearrangement uses TRBV19 and TRBJ2-6; TRBD1 is a possible D gene (6 bases). V was pared by 7 bases and J by 0 bases, with 10 bases between. Germline CDR1 reads LNHDA; CDR2 reads SQIVND (reference sequence). This CDR3 contains 15 residues. CDR3 region: CASTGTNSGANVLTF. The CDR3 DNA is TGTGCCAGTACCGGGACAAACTCTGGGGCCAACGTCCTGACTTTC.